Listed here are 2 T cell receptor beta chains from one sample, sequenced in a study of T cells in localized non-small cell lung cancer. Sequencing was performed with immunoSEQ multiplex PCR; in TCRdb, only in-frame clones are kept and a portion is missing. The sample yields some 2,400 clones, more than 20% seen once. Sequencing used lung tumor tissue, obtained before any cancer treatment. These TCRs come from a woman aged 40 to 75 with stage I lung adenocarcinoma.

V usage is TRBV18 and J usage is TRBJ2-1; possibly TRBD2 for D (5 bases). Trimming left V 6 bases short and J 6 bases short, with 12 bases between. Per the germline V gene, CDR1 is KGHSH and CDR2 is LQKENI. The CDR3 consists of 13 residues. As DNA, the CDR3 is TGTGCCAGCTCCCCAGACCGGGGCAATGAGCAGTTCTTC. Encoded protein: CASSPDRGNEQFF. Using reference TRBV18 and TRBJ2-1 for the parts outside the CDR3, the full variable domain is NAGVMQNPRHLVRRRGQEARLRCSPMKGHSHVYWYRQLPEEGLKFMVYLQKENIIDESGMPKERFSAEFPKEGPSILRIQQVVRGDSAAYFCASSPDRGNEQFFGPGTRLTVL.

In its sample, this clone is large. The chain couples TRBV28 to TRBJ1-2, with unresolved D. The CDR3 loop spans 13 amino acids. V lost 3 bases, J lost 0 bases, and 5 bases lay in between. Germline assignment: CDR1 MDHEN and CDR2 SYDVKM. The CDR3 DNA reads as TGTGCCAGCAGTTTGCCTACTAACTATGGCTACACCTTC. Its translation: CASSLPTNYGYTF.